The 21 T cell receptor beta chains listed next were all sequenced from one sample in a study of regulatory T cells in long-lasting Graves disease. Construction of the TCR beta libraries employed iRepertoire HTBI primers in conjunction with Arm-PCR of CDR3 regions. From the multiplex PCR reads, TCRdb called clonotypes with MiXCR, one entry per CDR3 protein. The sample gives roughly 400,000 distinct CDR3 sequences, roughly 20% of which show up once; around 21% is in the top ten. This sample's time point: persistent/refractory GD, antithyroid drugs over 5 years with positive TRAb. Following extraction of RNA from PBMCs, that RNA was used to make the TCR library. The source material was peripheral blood mononuclear cells (PBMCs), sampled when the disease was refractory, from a patient treated with antithyroid drugs. The receptors were gathered from a female donor with Graves disease.

This clonotype was seen ten or more times. CDR3: CASSQEETGANVLTF. CDR3 DNA: TGTGCCAGCAGCCAAGAGGAGACAGGGGCCAACGTCCTGACTTTC. This rearrangement joins TRBV3-1 to TRBJ2-6, with D unresolved. Germline V gene data show CDR1 as LGHDT and CDR2 as YNNKEL (reference sequence). Trimming shortened V by 0 bases and J by 4 bases, and 7 bases separated the two germline ends. CDR3 length equals 15 residues. The variable domain in full, with the rest retrieved from reference TRBV3-1 and TRBJ2-6, is DTAVSQTPKYLVTQMGNDKSIKCEQNLGHDTMYWYKQDSKKFLKIMFSYNNKELIINETVPNRFSPKSPDKAHLNLHINSLELGDSAVYFCASSQEETGANVLTFGAGSRLTVL.

This clonotype was observed many times. This chain uses TRBV11-2 with TRBJ2-5, with D perhaps TRBD2 (5 bases). CDR3 length: 14 residues. Deletions cut 1 base from V and 5 bases from J, with 11 bases between. Germline CDR1 reads SGHAT; CDR2 reads FQNNGV. The CDR3 here is CASSLGGLMETQYF. The CDR3 DNA reads TGTGCCAGCAGCTTAGGAGGGTTGATGGAGACCCAGTACTTC.

The chain is built from TRBV7-9 and TRBJ2-7; TRBD1 aligns across 7 bases. The CDR3 extends over 14 amino acids. With 4 bases clipped from V and 2 bases from J, the junction kept 5 bases outside the gene matches. The V gene's germline CDR1 is SEHNR and CDR2 FQNEAQ (reference sequence). This CDR3 reads CASSYDRAPYEQYF. CDR3 DNA sequence: TGTGCCAGCAGCTACGACAGGGCCCCCTACGAGCAGTACTTC.

This chain links TRBV30 with TRBJ2-7; D is undetermined. The CDR3 runs 12 residues. Trimming removed 3 bases at V and 1 base at J, with 7 bases between. Per germline, CDR1 GTSNPN and CDR2 SVGIG (reference sequence). The CDR3 region has the DNA TGTGCCTGGAGAAAAGGGTCCTACGAGCAGTACTTC. Translating it yields CAWRKGSYEQYF.

CDR3 sequence reads: CASRRQGVPGELFF. CDR3 bases: TGTGCCAGCAGGCGACAAGGGGTCCCCGGGGAGCTGTTTTTT. The chain joins TRBV2 to TRBJ2-2; tentative D call: TRBD1 (5 bases). This CDR3 region has 14 residues. Germline CDR1 reads SNHLY; CDR2 reads FYNNEI. V was cut by 6 bases and J by 6 bases, with 14 bases left in between.

This clonotype has at least ten counts. CDR3 sequence reads: CASTIGTSGSANTGELFF. The CDR3 DNA sequence: TGTGCCAGTACCATAGGGACTAGCGGTAGCGCGAACACCGGGGAGCTGTTTTTT. The J gene is TRBJ2-2, the V gene TRBV19, with TRBD2 matching 11 bases. CDR1 and CDR2 (germline): LNHDA, SQIVND (reference sequence). CDR3 length: 18 amino acids. Germline trimming cut 7 bases from V and 0 bases from J; bases unmatched to any gene: 10.

This clonotype was seen at least ten times. The V and J genes are TRBV7-3 and TRBJ2-2, with TRBD1 identical over 9 bases. The germline V gene encodes CDR1 SGHTA and CDR2 FQGTGA. The J segment lost 2 bases and the V segment lost 5 bases, leaving 3 bases of the junction unmatched. The CDR3 is 15 residues long. The CDR3, as DNA: TGTGCCAGCAGCAACACAGGGGGCAACACCGGGGAGCTGTTTTTT. Translation: CASSNTGGNTGELFF.

This clonotype was observed a few times. In DNA, the CDR3 is TGTGCCACCAGTGATTTCGCCTTCGGGGAGCAGTTCTTC. It codes for CATSDFAFGEQFF. The chain carries TRBV24-1 and TRBJ2-1; D is ambiguous. V dropped 1 base and J dropped 10 bases, with 10 bases sitting between them. The length of the CDR3 is 13 residues. The germline V gene has CDR1 KGHDR and CDR2 SFDVKD.

As to this clonotype: A much bigger clone sits one base away, suggesting this may be a read error. The CDR3 DNA follows: TGTGACAGCAGCTTGCCGGGGCTAAGCTCCTACGAGCAGTACTTC. It translates to CDSSLPGLSSYEQYF. V and J are TRBV28 and TRBJ2-7; D tentatively reads TRBD1 or TRBD2 (5 bases each). In germline, CDR1 is MDHEN, CDR2 SYDVKM. The length of the CDR3 is 15 residues.

The J gene is TRBJ1-4, the V gene TRBV27, with a weak D call TRBD1 (6 bases). V lost 7 bases, J lost 3 bases, and 15 bases lay in between. Germline CDR1 MNHEY, CDR2 SMNVEV (reference sequence). CDR3 size: 15 residues. The CDR3 region is CASTRGIEANEKLFF. CDR3 DNA: TGTGCCAGCACCAGGGGTATTGAAGCTAATGAAAAACTGTTTTTT.

At least ten counts were recorded for this clonotype. This rearrangement joins TRBV27 to TRBJ1-6, with D possibly matching TRBD1 (6 bases). V dropped 6 bases and J dropped 1 base, with 10 bases sitting between them. CDR1 is MNHEY, CDR2 SMNVEV, per germline (reference sequence). The CDR3 has 15 amino acids. CDR3 sequence reads: CASRTGMSYNSPLHF. The CDR3 bases are TGTGCCAGCAGAACAGGGATGTCCTATAATTCACCCCTCCACTTT.

The chain combines TRBV29-1 with TRBJ2-7, with TRBD1 matching over 9 bases. The trim removed 6 bases at V and 6 bases at J, leaving 9 bases unmatched. There are 13 residues in the CDR3. The germline V gene has CDR1 SQVTM and CDR2 ANQGSEA. CDR3 sequence: CSVTGTGSSEQYF. The DNA of the CDR3 is TGCAGCGTAACCGGGACAGGGTCTTCCGAGCAGTACTTC.

This clonotype was counted between two and nine times. The rearrangement joins TRBV30 to TRBJ1-1; unclear D gene. CDR1 and CDR2 (germline): GTSNPN, SVGIG (reference sequence). The CDR3 consists of 12 residues. The ends were cut back, 2 bases at V and 0 bases at J, with 4 bases in the middle. DNA for the CDR3: TGTGCCTGGAGTCACGTGAACACTGAAGCTTTCTTT. It codes for CAWSHVNTEAFF.

This clonotype was observed many times. The rearrangement uses TRBV6-1 and TRBJ2-2; the match to TRBD2 covers 10 bases. V lost 6 bases, J lost 4 bases, and 8 bases stayed unmatched. CDR3 size: 16 residues. Germline CDR1 is MNHNS and CDR2 is SASEGT. CDR3 sequence reads: CASRTGTSAVTGELFF. The CDR3 DNA follows: TGTGCCAGCAGAACCGGGACTAGCGCGGTCACCGGGGAGCTGTTTTTT.

This clonotype has at least ten counts. This CDR3 reads CASSPIRGPNTEAFF. The CDR3 nucleotides read TGTGCCAGCAGCCCGATCCGGGGACCTAACACTGAAGCTTTCTTT. This chain links TRBV11-2 with TRBJ1-1; D perhaps matches TRBD1 (5 bases). The CDR3 length is 15 residues. Germline CDR1 is SGHAT and CDR2 is FQNNGV. Trimming took 5 bases from V and 2 from J, leaving 15 bases between them.

This clonotype has at least ten counts. The chain uses TRBV30 and TRBJ1-1, with D possibly matching TRBD1 (6 bases). Germline values: CDR1 GTSNPN, CDR2 SVGIG (reference sequence). Trimming pared 3 bases from V and 0 bases from J, leaving 17 bases between. The CDR3 consists of 16 residues. CDR3 in amino acids: CAWSRRTGLMNTEAFF. For the CDR3, the DNA is TGTGCCTGGAGCCGTAGAACAGGGCTAATGAACACTGAAGCTTTCTTT.

Many counts were recorded for this clonotype. The J gene is TRBJ2-5, the V gene TRBV7-2; D ambiguous. This CDR3 comprises 14 residues. Germline CDR1 and CDR2: SGHTA and FQGNSA. The V end was cut by 1 base, the J end by 3 bases, with 9 bases between. The CDR3 nucleotides are TGTGCCAGCAGCTTAGGTGTAAGGAAAGAGACCCAGTACTTC. Translation: CASSLGVRKETQYF.

This clonotype was seen a handful of times. The chain combines TRBV7-2 with TRBJ2-5; no firm D call. Germline CDR1 and CDR2: SGHTA and FQGNSA. There are 12 residues in the CDR3. V lost 5 bases and J 7 bases, leaving 11 bases between the germline ends. CDR3 nucleotide sequence: TGTGCCAGCAGCCGCGATACTGGGACCCAGTACTTC. Residues: CASSRDTGTQYF.

A few counts support this clonotype. The gene calls are TRBV3-1 and TRBJ1-4; D not resolved. Germline loops: CDR1 LGHDT, CDR2 YNNKEL (reference sequence). V lost 4 bases, J lost 3 bases, and 9 bases lay in between. This CDR3 has 14 amino acids. The CDR3 DNA sequence: TGTGCCAGCAGCCCTGGAGGAGCTAATGAAAAACTGTTTTTT. It specifies CASSPGGANEKLFF.

This clonotype was seen at least ten times. DNA for the CDR3: TGTGCCAGCAGCACCGACAGGCCACGCTACGAGCAGTACTTC. Translated: CASSTDRPRYEQYF. The chain carries TRBV7-2 and TRBJ2-7; maybe TRBD1 (6 bases). The CDR3 extends over 14 amino acids. The V end was cut by 5 bases, the J end by 3 bases, with 14 bases between. The germline gives CDR1 SGHTA, CDR2 FQGNSA.

The chain joins TRBV5-1 to TRBJ2-2; 8 nucleotides match TRBD1. Per the germline V gene, CDR1 is SGHRS and CDR2 is YFSETQ. This CDR3 region has 15 residues. Unmatched junction bases numbered 5, after V lost 7 bases and J lost 0 bases. The CDR3 loop is CASSDRAANTGELFF. The CDR3 coding sequence is TGCGCCAGCTCGGACAGGGCCGCGAACACCGGGGAGCTGTTTTTT.